The next 14 T cell receptor beta chains were all read from a single sample in a study of T-cell reconstitution after alpha-beta-depleted transplantation in children. Unique molecular identifiers were incorporated during preparation of the TCRbeta library. A single record per CDR3 protein comes from TCRdb applying MiXCR to the PCR reads. Of about 250,000 distinct CDR3 sequences listed, approximately 24% are singletons. Sequenced here: PBMCs, mostly from graft donor cells, sampled 360 days after TCRalphabeta/CD19-depleted stem cell transplant. The receptors originated from a female patient between 2 and 15 years old who had a stem cell transplant for congenital amegakaryocytic thrombocytopenia, so the T cells may come from the graft donor.

This chain uses TRBV15 with TRBJ2-5; TRBD1 matches 9 bases. J was trimmed by 5 bases and V by 5 bases; bases with no gene match: 6. The CDR3 is 14 residues long. CDR1 and CDR2 from the germline V gene are LNHNV and YYDKDF (reference sequence). This CDR3 reads CATSRGQGRETQYF. DNA of the CDR3: TGTGCCACCAGCCGGGGACAGGGCCGGGAGACCCAGTACTTC.

The chain joins TRBV12-3 or TRBV12-4 to TRBJ2-7; 8 bases line up with TRBD2. The CDR3 has 15 residues. With 5 bases clipped from V and 2 bases from J, the junction kept 8 bases outside the gene matches. CDR3 nucleotide sequence: TGTGCCAGCAGTATCCGTAGCGGGACGACCTACGAGCAGTACTTC. Translation gives CASSIRSGTTYEQYF.

The rearrangement uses TRBV2 and TRBJ2-3; the match to TRBD1 covers 8 bases. Germline V gene sequence: CDR1 SNHLY, CDR2 FYNNEI. With 9 bases clipped from V and 3 bases from J, the junction kept 5 bases outside the gene matches. The CDR3 spans 13 residues. The CDR3 sequence is CASPQGATDTQYF. In DNA, the CDR3 is TGTGCCAGTCCCCAGGGGGCTACAGATACGCAGTATTTT.

Only a few counts were recorded for this clonotype. The gene calls are TRBV12-3 or TRBV12-4 and TRBJ1-1, with TRBD1 as a possible D gene (6 bases). This CDR3 spans 13 amino acids. V shed 3 bases and J shed 4 bases, with 9 bases lying between them. In nucleotides, the CDR3 is TGTGCCAGCAGTTTGAGGGGGATCACTGAAGCTTTCTTT. Its protein is CASSLRGITEAFF.

This clonotype has just one count. The chain couples TRBV5-1 to TRBJ2-7; D not resolved. The CDR3 is 14 amino acids. Deletions cut 0 bases from V and 1 base from J, with 8 bases between. Per the germline V gene, CDR1 is SGHRS and CDR2 is YFSETQ. The CDR3 region is CASSLDVGSYEQYF. The CDR3 nucleotides read TGCGCCAGCAGCTTGGATGTCGGATCCTACGAGCAGTACTTC.

This clonotype was recorded many times. This chain joins TRBV7-8 and TRBJ2-3; tentatively, D is TRBD1 or TRBD2 (5 bases each). The V and J ends lost 1 base and 2 bases respectively, with 7 bases between them. The CDR3 spans 14 residues. CDR1 and CDR2 (germline): SGHVS, FQNEAQ. CDR3 protein: CASSLGDPTDTQYF. For the CDR3, the DNA is TGTGCCAGCAGCTTAGGGGACCCCACAGATACGCAGTATTTT. Full variable domain (missing parts from reference TRBV7-8 and TRBJ2-3): GAGVSQSPRYKVAKRGQDVALRCDPISGHVSLFWYQQALGQGPEFLTYFQNEAQLDKSGLPSDRFFAERPEGSVSTLKIQRTQQEDSAVYLCASSLGDPTDTQYFGPGTRLTVL.

Comment on this clonotype: One junction end does not reproduce the germline sequence, and a read error may be involved. V gene TRBV5-1 combines with J gene TRBJ2-7; the D is unclear. The CDR3 runs 14 residues. Germline V gene lookup returns CDR1 SGHRS and CDR2 YFSETQ. The DNA for the CDR3 is TGCGCCAGCAGCTACGGGCACCCCGGCTACGAGCATTACTTC. Translation gives CASSYGHPGYEHYF.

The V and J genes are TRBV5-1 and TRBJ2-5, with 10 bases matching TRBD1. The V gene end was trimmed by 0 bases and the J gene end by 5 bases; junction bases not matched to a gene: 4. CDR1 and CDR2 (germline): SGHRS, YFSETQ. The CDR3 is made up of 15 amino acids. DNA of the CDR3: TGCGCCAGCAGCTTGGGACAGGGGGCGACGGAGACCCAGTACTTC. Its translation: CASSLGQGATETQYF.

The chain's CDR3 is CASSFGQTSQHF. CDR3 bases: TGTGCCAGCAGTTTCGGACAGACGTCCCAGCATTTT. The rearrangement links TRBV12-3 or TRBV12-4 to TRBJ1-5, with D possibly being TRBD1 (6 bases). The V end lost 3 bases, the J end lost 11 bases, and 11 bases lay between the germline ends. CDR3 length equals 12 residues.

The DNA for the CDR3 is TGTGCCAGCAGTCTAGGGGGACTCGAAAAACTGTTTTTT. It codes for CASSLGGLEKLFF. The J gene is TRBJ1-4, the V gene TRBV25-1; D is perhaps TRBD1 (6 bases). V was clipped by 5 bases and J by 8 bases, with 12 bases between them. This CDR3 has 13 residues. Looked up from germline, CDR1 is MGHDK and CDR2 is SYGVNS.

The V gene is TRBV6-6, the J gene TRBJ2-1, with D possibly TRBD1 on 6 matching bases. The length of the CDR3 is 13 residues. V was trimmed by 5 bases and J by 6 bases, leaving 11 bases between them. From germline, CDR1 is MNHNY and CDR2 SVGAGI (reference sequence). CDR3 residues: CASSTGQLNEQFF. CDR3 coding DNA: TGTGCCAGCAGTACAGGACAGCTCAATGAGCAGTTCTTC.

This chain connects TRBV28 to TRBJ2-5, with D possibly matching TRBD2 (5 bases). V gave up 0 bases and J gave up 1 base, with 9 bases separating them. The CDR3 extends over 15 amino acids. CDR1 MDHEN and CDR2 SYDVKM come from the germline V gene. CDR3 DNA: TGTGCCAGCAGTTTATGGTTCCGGGGCCAAGAGACCCAGTACTTC. It specifies CASSLWFRGQETQYF.

This clonotype has more than one count but fewer than ten. The chain joins TRBV7-8 to TRBJ2-1; a weak D match, TRBD1 (6 bases). CDR3 length: 18 residues. The germline V gene encodes CDR1 SGHVS and CDR2 FQNEAQ. V gave up 2 bases and J gave up 0 bases, with 17 bases separating them. CDR3 DNA: TGTGCCAGCAGCTTAAGACCCGCAGGGGCGAGCTCCTACAATGAGCAGTTCTTC. Protein product: CASSLRPAGASSYNEQFF. The complete variable domain, with remaining parts taken from reference TRBV7-8 and TRBJ2-1, reads GAGVSQSPRYKVAKRGQDVALRCDPISGHVSLFWYQQALGQGPEFLTYFQNEAQLDKSGLPSDRFFAERPEGSVSTLKIQRTQQEDSAVYLCASSLRPAGASSYNEQFFGPGTRLTVL.

V is TRBV24-1 and J is TRBJ2-7; no definite D call. The CDR3 spans 13 residues. Trimming pared 2 bases from V and 0 bases from J, leaving 4 bases between. CDR1 is KGHDR and CDR2 is SFDVKD in the germline V gene. CDR3 loop: CATSDSNSYEQYF. CDR3 in DNA: TGTGCCACCAGTGATTCCAACTCCTACGAGCAGTACTTC.